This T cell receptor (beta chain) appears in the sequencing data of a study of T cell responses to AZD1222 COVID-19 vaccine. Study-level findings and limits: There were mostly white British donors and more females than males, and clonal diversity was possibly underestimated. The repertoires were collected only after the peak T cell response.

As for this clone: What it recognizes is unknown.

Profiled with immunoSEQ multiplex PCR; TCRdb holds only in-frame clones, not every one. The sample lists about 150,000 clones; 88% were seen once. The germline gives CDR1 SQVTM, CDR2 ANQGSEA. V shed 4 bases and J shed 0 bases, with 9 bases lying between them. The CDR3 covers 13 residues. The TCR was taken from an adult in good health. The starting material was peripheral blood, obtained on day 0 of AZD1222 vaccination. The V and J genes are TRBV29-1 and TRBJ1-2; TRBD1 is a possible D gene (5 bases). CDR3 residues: CSVGDLANYGYTF. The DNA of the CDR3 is TGCAGCGTTGGGGACCTAGCTAACTATGGCTACACCTTC.